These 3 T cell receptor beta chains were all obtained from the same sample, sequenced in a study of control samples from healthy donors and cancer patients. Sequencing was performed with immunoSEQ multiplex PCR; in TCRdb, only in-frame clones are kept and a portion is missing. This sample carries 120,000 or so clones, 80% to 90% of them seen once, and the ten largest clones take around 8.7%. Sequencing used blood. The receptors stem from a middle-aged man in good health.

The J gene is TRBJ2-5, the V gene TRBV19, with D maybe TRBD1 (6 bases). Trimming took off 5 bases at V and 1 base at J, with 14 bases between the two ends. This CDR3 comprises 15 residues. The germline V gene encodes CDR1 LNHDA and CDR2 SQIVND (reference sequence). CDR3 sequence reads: CASSPRTAIQETQYF. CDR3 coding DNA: TGTGCCAGTAGTCCCCGGACAGCTATCCAAGAGACCCAGTACTTC.

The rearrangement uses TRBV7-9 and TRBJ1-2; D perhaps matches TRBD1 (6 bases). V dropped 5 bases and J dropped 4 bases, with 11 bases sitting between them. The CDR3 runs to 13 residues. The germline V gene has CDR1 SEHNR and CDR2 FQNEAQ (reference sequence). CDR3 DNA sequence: TGTGCCAGCAGCACCGGACAGTCCTATGGCTACACCTTC. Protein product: CASSTGQSYGYTF. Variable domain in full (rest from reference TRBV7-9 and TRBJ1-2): DTGVSQNPRHKITKRGQNVTFRCDPISEHNRLYWYRQTLGQGPEFLTYFQNEAQLEKSRLLSDRFSAERPKGSFSTLEIQRTEQGDSAMYLCASSTGQSYGYTFGSGTRLTVV.

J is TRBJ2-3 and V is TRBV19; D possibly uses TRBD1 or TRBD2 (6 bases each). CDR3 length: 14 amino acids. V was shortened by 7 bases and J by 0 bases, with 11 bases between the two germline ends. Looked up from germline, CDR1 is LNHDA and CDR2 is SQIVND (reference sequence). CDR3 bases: TGTGCCAGTACGGTAGGGGGGAGCACAGATACGCAGTATTTT. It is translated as CASTVGGSTDTQYF.